Shown below are 18 T cell receptor beta chains from a single sample sequenced in a study of shared clonotypes between healthy human individuals. Generated by immunoSEQ multiplex PCR, the TCRdb table keeps only in-frame clones and is missing some. The data contain a few million clones, just under 95% of them singletons. Cells designated naive CD8 were CD45RO-negative and were positively selected for CCR7, with terminally differentiated effector memory CD45RA+ cells excluded. Sequences were obtained from naive CD8+ T cells from PBMCs. The receptors here all came from a young man in good health. Some clones in this sample may be carry-over from other donors' samples.

For this clone: The sample carries other DNA sequences with the same CDR3. The chain couples TRBV15 to TRBJ2-3, with D tentatively TRBD1 or TRBD2 (6 bases each). V was pared by 6 bases and J by 1 base, with 14 bases between. Germline V gene sequence: CDR1 LNHNV, CDR2 YYDKDF (reference sequence). The length of the CDR3 is 15 residues. In DNA form, the CDR3 reads TGTGCCACCAGTTCTGGGGGCGGGGGCACAGATACGCAGTATTTT. Translated, it gives CATSSGGGGTDTQYF.

The chain couples TRBV4-1 to TRBJ1-2; a possible D gene is TRBD1 (6 bases). The CDR3 has 14 residues. Per germline, CDR1 MGHRA and CDR2 YSYEKL. V dropped 7 bases and J dropped 1 base, with 13 bases sitting between them. CDR3 DNA: TGCGCCAGCACGGGGATACAGGGTAACTATGGCTACACCTTC. Protein sequence: CASTGIQGNYGYTF.

V gene TRBV30 combines with J gene TRBJ2-2; 13 nucleotides agree with TRBD2. Germline CDR1 is GTSNPN and CDR2 is SVGIG (reference sequence). Germline trimming cut 2 bases from V and 4 bases from J; bases unmatched to any gene: 10. The CDR3 is made up of 18 amino acids. CDR3 sequence reads: CAWSPRTSGSLGTGELFF. CDR3 nucleotide sequence: TGTGCCTGGAGTCCCAGGACTAGCGGGAGTCTCGGCACCGGGGAGCTGTTTTTT.

CDR3 DNA: TGTGCCAGTAGTTGGGGGTTGGATACGCAGTATTTT. Its translation is CASSWGLDTQYF. The V call is TRBV19, the J call TRBJ2-3; D could derive from TRBD1 or TRBD2 (5 bases each). Germline-derived CDR1 and CDR2 are LNHDA and SQIVND (reference sequence). V was pared by 5 bases and J by 6 bases, with 9 bases between. CDR3 length: 12 amino acids. The full variable domain, in which reference TRBV19 and TRBJ2-3 provide the parts outside the CDR3, is DGGITQSPKYLFRKEGQNVTLSCEQNLNHDAMYWYRQDPGQGLRLIYYSQIVNDFQKGDIAEGYSVSREKKESFPLTVTSAQKNPTAFYLCASSWGLDTQYFGPGTRLTVL.

The table lists this clone with a few counts. The genes are TRBV7-9 and TRBJ2-3; 7 bases map to TRBD1. The length of the CDR3 is 16 residues. The junction had 7 bases not matched to a gene; V was cut back by 4 bases and J by 0 bases. Germline loops: CDR1 SEHNR, CDR2 FQNEAQ (reference sequence). This chain's CDR3 is CASSSRTGPSTDTQYF. DNA of the CDR3: TGTGCCAGCAGCTCCCGGACAGGACCTAGCACAGATACGCAGTATTTT.

The J gene is TRBJ2-5, the V gene TRBV7-6, with D perhaps matching TRBD2 (6 bases). The CDR3 consists of 18 residues. Trimming stripped 5 bases from V and 2 bases from J, with 24 bases between. Germline loops: CDR1 SGHVS, CDR2 FNYEAQ. The CDR3 sequence is CASSPRWRGSNGQETQYF. The CDR3 DNA reads as TGTGCCAGCAGCCCCCGTTGGCGGGGTTCCAATGGGCAAGAGACCCAGTACTTC.

CDR3 sequence reads: CASSPVMAILLDSPLHF. In DNA form, the CDR3 reads TGTGCCAGCAGCCCAGTCATGGCCATTTTACTGGATTCACCCCTCCACTTT. The J gene is TRBJ1-6, the V gene TRBV7-2; D is uncertain. The CDR3 totals 17 residues. Trimming shortened V by 5 bases and J by 8 bases, and 22 bases separated the two germline ends. CDR1 and CDR2 from the germline V gene are SGHTA and FQGNSA.

This clone was observed a single time. CDR3 coding DNA: TGTGCCAGTAGTACAACGACAGGGGGCGAGCAGTACTTC. Its translation: CASSTTTGGEQYF. This chain joins TRBV19 and TRBJ2-7; 9 bases line up with TRBD1. After removal of 4 bases from V and 6 bases from J, the junction contained 4 bases not matched to a gene. The CDR3 runs to 13 residues. Per the germline V gene, CDR1 is LNHDA and CDR2 is SQIVND (reference sequence). Looking up the rest from reference TRBV19 and TRBJ2-7 gives the full variable domain: DGGITQSPKYLFRKEGQNVTLSCEQNLNHDAMYWYRQDPGQGLRLIYYSQIVNDFQKGDIAEGYSVSREKKESFPLTVTSAQKNPTAFYLCASSTTTGGEQYFGPGTRLTVT.

As regards this clone: The same CDR3 is also encoded by other DNA sequences in this sample. This chain uses TRBV27 with TRBJ1-5; unclear D gene. Trimming stripped 3 bases from V and 2 bases from J, with 8 bases between. The germline CDR1 and CDR2 sequences are MNHEY and SMNVEV (reference sequence). The CDR3 has 14 amino acids. CDR3 in DNA: TGTGCCAGCAGTTTTTTTGGCGGCAATCAGCCCCAGCATTTT. It yields the protein CASSFFGGNQPQHF.

V usage is TRBV28 and J usage is TRBJ2-6, with D possibly TRBD1 on 5 matching bases. Trimming pared 1 base from V and 2 bases from J, leaving 9 bases between. Germline V gives CDR1 MDHEN, CDR2 SYDVKM. The CDR3 sequence is 16 residues long. The CDR3 bases are TGTGCCAGCAGTTTATTCCCGACAGCTGGGGCCAACGTCCTGACTTTC. This sequence encodes CASSLFPTAGANVLTF.

This chain joins TRBV15 and TRBJ1-1; the match to TRBD1 covers 9 bases. The germline gives CDR1 LNHNV, CDR2 YYDKDF (reference sequence). CDR3 length: 15 residues. The trim removed 3 bases at V and 4 bases at J, leaving 6 bases unmatched. CDR3 region: CATSRRTGDGTEAFF. CDR3 nucleotides: TGTGCCACCAGCAGGCGGACAGGGGATGGCACTGAAGCTTTCTTT.

The V call is TRBV7-8, the J call TRBJ2-7, with 7 positions matching TRBD2. This CDR3 spans 15 amino acids. J gave up 1 base and V 8 bases, and 11 bases lay outside the gene matches. CDR1 is SGHVS and CDR2 is FQNEAQ in the germline V gene. CDR3 residues: CASWEIGGGSYEQYF. CDR3 DNA sequence: TGTGCCAGCTGGGAGATTGGGGGAGGGTCCTACGAGCAGTACTTC.

The chain is built from TRBV6-5 and TRBJ2-1; TRBD2 might be the D (6 bases). V shed 5 bases and J shed 0 bases, with 8 bases lying between them. Germline V CDR1 and CDR2: MNHEY, SVGAGI. The CDR3 is made up of 14 amino acids. This chain's CDR3 is CASSVADSYNEQFF. Written as DNA, the CDR3 is TGTGCCAGCAGTGTAGCGGACTCCTACAATGAGCAGTTCTTC.

The chain couples TRBV5-1 to TRBJ2-1; 11 bases agree with TRBD1. The CDR3 runs to 14 residues. Looked up from germline, CDR1 is SGHRS and CDR2 is YFSETQ. V gave up 7 bases and J gave up 3 bases; unmatched junction bases: 3. The CDR3, as DNA: TGCGCCAGCGAGGGGACAGGGGGCTACAATGAGCAGTTCTTC. Its protein is CASEGTGGYNEQFF.

The chain employs TRBV6-1 and TRBJ2-7; a possible D gene is TRBD2 (5 bases). In germline, CDR1 is MNHNS, CDR2 SASEGT. CDR3 size: 13 residues. V gave up 6 bases and J gave up 2 bases, with 11 bases separating them. This CDR3 reads CASRPGVPYEQYF. CDR3 nucleotides: TGTGCCAGCAGACCCGGGGTTCCCTACGAGCAGTACTTC.

V is TRBV25-1 and J is TRBJ1-6; D ambiguous. Between the trimmed V and J ends, which lost 3 bases and 10 bases, there was a span of 4 bases. The CDR3 consists of 11 residues. The germline CDR1 and CDR2 sequences are MGHDK and SYGVNS. CDR3 sequence (DNA): TGTGCCAGCAGTGATGGGTCACCCCTCCACTTT. Translating it yields CASSDGSPLHF.

This clone was detected only a few times. Other DNA sequences in the sample encode the same CDR3. The gene calls are TRBV9 and TRBJ2-7; D is ambiguous. The CDR3 spans 13 residues. The germline V and J ends were trimmed by 3 bases and 0 bases, with 7 bases remaining between them. Germline-derived CDR1 and CDR2 are SGDLS and YYNGEE. DNA of the CDR3: TGTGCCAGCAGCGCCCCAAGCTCCTACGAGCAGTACTTC. This codes for CASSAPSSYEQYF.

This clone appeared once. The V gene is TRBV11-2, the J gene TRBJ1-1; the match to TRBD1 covers 7 bases. Germline V lookup: CDR1 SGHAT, CDR2 FQNNGV. The V gene end was trimmed by 1 base and the J gene end by 3 bases; junction bases not matched to a gene: 2. The CDR3 sequence is 14 residues long. CDR3 nucleotide sequence: TGTGCCAGCAGCTTAGGAGGGGGCCACACTGAAGCTTTCTTT. Protein: CASSLGGGHTEAFF.